This T cell receptor (beta chain) was captured by sequencing in a study of low-dose radiotherapy and immunotherapy resistance in tumors. Study background: Cohort 1 got 0.5 Gy per fraction every 2 weeks, 6.5 Gy in total. The treatment that patients received was intravenous nivolumab 240 mg every two weeks plus ipilimumab 1 mg/kg every six weeks.

First-strand cDNA relied on TRAV- and TRBV-specific primers spanning alpha and beta chains. A 20-cycle PCR with a constant-region primer and V-primer adapter amplified TCRs. Through in vitro transcription, the mRNA that had been isolated was amplified. TCRdb itself ran the reads through MiXCR, one entry per CDR3 protein. The sample shows under 20,000 distinct CDR3 sequences, around two thirds of them seen only once. As their treatment, donors received nivolumab, ipilimumab, aspirin, low-dose cyclophosphamide and low-dose radiotherapy. CDR3 length: 15 residues. Germline assignment: CDR1 SGHNT and CDR2 YYREEE (reference sequence). V was clipped by 3 bases and J by 3 bases; unmatched bases: 8.

This rearrangement joins TRBV5-4 to TRBJ2-7; TRBD2 matches at 8 bases. This TCR was recovered from a human donor with advanced metastatic prostate, ovarian, gallbladder or colorectal cancer (not recorded which). This table probably holds off-target reads from a library built for another chain. In nucleotides, the CDR3 is TGTGCCAGCAGCTCCAGCGGGAGTGTTCACTACGAGCAGTACTTC. Translating it yields CASSSSGSVHYEQYF.